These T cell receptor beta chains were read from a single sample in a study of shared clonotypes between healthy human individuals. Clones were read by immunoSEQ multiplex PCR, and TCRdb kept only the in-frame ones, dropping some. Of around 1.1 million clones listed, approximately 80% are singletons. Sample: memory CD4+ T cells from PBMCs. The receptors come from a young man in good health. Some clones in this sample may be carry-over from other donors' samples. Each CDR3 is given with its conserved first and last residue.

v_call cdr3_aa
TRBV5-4 CASSLGGADGYTF
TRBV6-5 CASSTGEVQPQHF
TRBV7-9 CASSPRGEVHEKLFF
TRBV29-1 CSVVGQGGTEAFF
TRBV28 CASRRLAGGETQYF
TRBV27 CASSSVTGRNIQYF
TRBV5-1 CASSLSSDTQYF
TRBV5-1 CASSFLGRAATNEKLFF
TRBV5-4 CASSRSAGGHEYGYTF
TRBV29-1 CSVDDRTSTDTQYF
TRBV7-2 CASSPGQTENYGYTF
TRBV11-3 CASSLGENIQYF
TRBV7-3 CASSLEGLAQETQYF
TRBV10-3 CAISKSGTGTNTEAFF
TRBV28 CASSLYEQFF
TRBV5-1 CASSPEGRNAEAFF
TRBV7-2 CASSLGGTGAHEQYF
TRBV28 CASSRNREQYF
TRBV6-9 CASSFRSGRDTQYF
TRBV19 CASRPGLRRGANVLTF
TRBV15 CATSRPVIRNEQFF
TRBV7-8 CASSFPRMGRESSYEQYF
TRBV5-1 CASSLAGQGTGELFF
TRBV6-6 CASSPSGRAGELFF
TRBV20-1 CSARVGSEAFF
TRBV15 CATSRDQGSGRLQETQYF
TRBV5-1 CASSPLAGAAYEQYF
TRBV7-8 CASSLAGYPYEQYF
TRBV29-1 CSTGQGGTDTQYF
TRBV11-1 CASSTRTAPINEQFF
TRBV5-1 CASSGGLAGDPTQETQYF
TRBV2 CASSARALGNQPQHF
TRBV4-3 CASSQDSGQGTEQYF
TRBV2 CASNGGVGNTEAFF
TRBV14 CASSQAWEGEFEAFF
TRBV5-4 CASSFLASETQYF
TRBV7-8 CASSFDKYYEQYF